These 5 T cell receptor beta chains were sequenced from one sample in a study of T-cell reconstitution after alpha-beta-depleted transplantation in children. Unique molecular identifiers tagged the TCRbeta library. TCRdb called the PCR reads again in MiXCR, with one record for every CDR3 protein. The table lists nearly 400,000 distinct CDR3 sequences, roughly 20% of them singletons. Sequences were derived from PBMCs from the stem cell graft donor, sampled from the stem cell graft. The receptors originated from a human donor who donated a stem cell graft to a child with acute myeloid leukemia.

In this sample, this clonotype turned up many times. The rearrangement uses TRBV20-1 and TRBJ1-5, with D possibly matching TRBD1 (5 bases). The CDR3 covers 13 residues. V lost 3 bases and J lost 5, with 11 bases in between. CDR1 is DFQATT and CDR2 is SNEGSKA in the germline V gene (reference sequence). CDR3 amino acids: CSASYQGDQPQHF. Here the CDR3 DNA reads TGCAGTGCTAGCTATCAGGGAGATCAGCCCCAGCATTTT.

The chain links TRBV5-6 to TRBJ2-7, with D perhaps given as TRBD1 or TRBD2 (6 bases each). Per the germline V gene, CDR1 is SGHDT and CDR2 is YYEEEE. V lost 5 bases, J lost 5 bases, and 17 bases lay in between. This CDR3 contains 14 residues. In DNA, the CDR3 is TGTGCCAGCAGTTCGGGGGCTAGGGAGGACGAGCAGTACTTC. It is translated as CASSSGAREDEQYF.

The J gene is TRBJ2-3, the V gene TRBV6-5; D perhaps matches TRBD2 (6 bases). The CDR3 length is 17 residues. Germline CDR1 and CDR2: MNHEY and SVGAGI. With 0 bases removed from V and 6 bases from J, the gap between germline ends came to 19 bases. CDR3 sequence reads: CASSYSNPGLDPDTQYF. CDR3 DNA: TGTGCCAGCAGTTACTCAAACCCGGGACTTGACCCCGATACGCAGTATTTT.

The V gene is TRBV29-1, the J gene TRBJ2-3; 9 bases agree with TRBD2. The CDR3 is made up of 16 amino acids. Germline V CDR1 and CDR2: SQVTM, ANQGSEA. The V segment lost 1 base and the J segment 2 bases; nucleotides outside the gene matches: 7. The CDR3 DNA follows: TGCAGCGTTGAAGGAGCGACTAGCGGCTCCACAGATACGCAGTATTTT. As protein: CSVEGATSGSTDTQYF.

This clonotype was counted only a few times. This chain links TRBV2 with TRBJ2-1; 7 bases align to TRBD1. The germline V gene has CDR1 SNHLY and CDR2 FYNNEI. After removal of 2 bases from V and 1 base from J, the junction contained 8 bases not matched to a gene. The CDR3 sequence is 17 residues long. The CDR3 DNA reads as TGTGCCAGCAGTGAAAGTTTTCGGGACAGTTCCTACAATGAGCAGTTCTTC. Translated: CASSESFRDSSYNEQFF.